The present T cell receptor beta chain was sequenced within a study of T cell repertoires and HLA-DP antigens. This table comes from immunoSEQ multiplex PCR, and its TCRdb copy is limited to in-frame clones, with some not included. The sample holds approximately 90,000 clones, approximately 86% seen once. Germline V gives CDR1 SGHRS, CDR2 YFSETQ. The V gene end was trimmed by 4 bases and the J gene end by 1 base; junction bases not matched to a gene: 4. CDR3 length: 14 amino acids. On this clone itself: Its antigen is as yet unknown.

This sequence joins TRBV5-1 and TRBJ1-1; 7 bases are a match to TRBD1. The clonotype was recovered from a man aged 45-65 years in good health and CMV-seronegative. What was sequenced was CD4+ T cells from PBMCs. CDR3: CASSVGTANTEAFF. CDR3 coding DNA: TGCGCCAGCAGCGTTGGGACAGCGAACACTGAAGCTTTCTTT.